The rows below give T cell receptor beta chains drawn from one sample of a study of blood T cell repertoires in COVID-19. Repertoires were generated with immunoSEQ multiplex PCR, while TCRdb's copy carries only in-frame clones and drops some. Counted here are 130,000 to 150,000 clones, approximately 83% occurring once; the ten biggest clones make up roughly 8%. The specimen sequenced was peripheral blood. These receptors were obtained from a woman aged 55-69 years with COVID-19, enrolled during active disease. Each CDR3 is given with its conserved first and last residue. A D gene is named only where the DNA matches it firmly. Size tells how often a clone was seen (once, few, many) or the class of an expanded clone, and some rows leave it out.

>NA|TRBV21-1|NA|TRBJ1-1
CASSPRGGQGQDTEAFF
TGTGCCAGCAGCCCGCGAGGGGGACAGGGGCAGGACACTGAAGCTTTCTTT
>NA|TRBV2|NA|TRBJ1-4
CASSRGTNEKLFF
TGTGCCAGCAGTAGGGGGACTAATGAAAAACTGTTTTTT
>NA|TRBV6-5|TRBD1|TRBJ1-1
CASINRGEAFF
TGTGCCAGTATAAACAGGGGAGAAGCTTTCTTT
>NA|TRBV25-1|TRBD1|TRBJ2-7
CASSDPAGTGMYEQYF
TGTGCCAGCAGTGACCCAGCCGGGACAGGAATGTACGAGCAGTACTTC
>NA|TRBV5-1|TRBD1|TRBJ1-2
CASSPGTERRYTF
TGCGCCAGCAGCCCCGGGACAGAGAGGCGCTACACCTTC
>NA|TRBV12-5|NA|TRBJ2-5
CASGLVLQAYQETQYF
TGTGCTAGTGGTTTGGTACTGCAGGCCTACCAAGAGACCCAGTACTTC
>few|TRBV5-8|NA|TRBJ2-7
CASSLTLGGSSYEQYF
TGTGCCAGCAGCTTAACGCTCGGAGGGAGCTCCTACGAGCAGTACTTC
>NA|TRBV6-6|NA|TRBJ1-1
CASSQTRDTEAFF
TGTGCCAGCAGTCAGACACGGGATACTGAAGCTTTCTTT
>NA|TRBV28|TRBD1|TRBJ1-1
CASSRGDRRNTEAFF
TGTGCCAGCAGCCGTGGGGACAGGCGGAACACTGAAGCTTTCTTT
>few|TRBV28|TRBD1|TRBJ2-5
CAVSSGQAQSETQYF
TGTGCCGTATCATCCGGACAGGCCCAGTCGGAGACCCAGTACTTC
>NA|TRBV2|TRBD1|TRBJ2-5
CASSRTGYQQETQYF
TGTGCCAGCAGTCGGACAGGTTACCAACAAGAGACCCAGTACTTC
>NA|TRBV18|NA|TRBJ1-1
CASSPPLRRENTEAFF
TGTGCCAGCTCACCACCGCTCAGGCGGGAGAACACTGAAGCTTTCTTT
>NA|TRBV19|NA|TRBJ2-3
CASSIRGGDTQYF
TGTGCCAGTAGTATAAGGGGAGGAGATACGCAGTATTTT
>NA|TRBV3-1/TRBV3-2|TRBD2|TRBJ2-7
CASSPSTSGGAGEQYF
TGTGCCAGCAGCCCAAGTACTAGCGGGGGGGCCGGTGAGCAGTACTTC
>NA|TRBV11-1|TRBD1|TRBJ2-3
CASSPRQGSTDTQYF
TGTGCCAGCAGCCCGAGACAGGGAAGCACAGATACGCAGTATTTT
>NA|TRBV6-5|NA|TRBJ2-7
CASSLRQTSILYEQYF
TGTGCCAGCAGTTTAAGACAGACCTCCATCCTCTACGAGCAGTACTTC
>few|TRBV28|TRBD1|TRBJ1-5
CASSPGQGDGQPQHF
TGTGCCAGTAGCCCGGGACAGGGGGACGGTCAGCCCCAGCATTTT
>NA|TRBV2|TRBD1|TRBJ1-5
CASSGQGAGGQPQHF
TGTGCCAGCAGCGGACAGGGGGCGGGAGGACAGCCCCAGCATTTT
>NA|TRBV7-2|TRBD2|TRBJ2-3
CASTVSGSGGTSTDTQYF
TGTGCCAGCACCGTGAGTGGATCCGGGGGGACCAGCACAGATACGCAGTATTTT
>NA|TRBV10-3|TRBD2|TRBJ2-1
CAIHGGGAGEQFF
TGTGCCATCCACGGCGGGGGGGCCGGTGAGCAGTTCTTC
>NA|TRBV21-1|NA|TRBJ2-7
CASSIRGGSSYEQYF
TGTGCCAGCAGCATTCGGGGCGGGAGCTCCTACGAGCAGTACTTC
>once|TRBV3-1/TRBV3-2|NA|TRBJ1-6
CASSQDAGSSYNSPLHF
TGTGCCAGCAGCCAAGATGCAGGTTCCTCCTATAATTCACCCCTCCACTTT
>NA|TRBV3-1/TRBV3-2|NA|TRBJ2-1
CASSQQGLEEQFF
TGTGCCAGCAGCCAACAGGGGTTAGAAGAGCAGTTCTTC
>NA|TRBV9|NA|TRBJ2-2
CASSVAQDGELFF
TGTGCCAGCAGCGTGGCACAGGACGGGGAGCTGTTTTTT
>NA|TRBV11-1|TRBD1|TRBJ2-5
CASSLVPDRQETQYF
TGTGCCAGCAGCTTAGTCCCGGACAGGCAAGAGACCCAGTACTTC
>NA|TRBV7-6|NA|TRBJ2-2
CASSLAQAGVTGELFF
TGTGCCAGCAGCTTAGCGCAGGCAGGGGTGACCGGGGAGCTGTTTTTT
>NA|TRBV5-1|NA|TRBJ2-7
CASSWFRGASYEQYF
TGCGCCAGCAGCTGGTTCCGTGGGGCCTCCTACGAGCAGTACTTC
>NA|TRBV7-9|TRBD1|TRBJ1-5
CASSLGRTGDSNQPQHF
TGTGCCAGCAGCTTAGGGAGGACAGGGGACAGCAATCAGCCCCAGCATTTT
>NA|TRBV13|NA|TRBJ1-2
CASSPTRSNYGYTF
TGTGCCAGCAGCCCCACACGAAGTAACTATGGCTACACCTTC
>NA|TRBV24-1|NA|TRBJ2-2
CATSQGGNTGELFF
TGTGCCACCAGTCAGGGGGGAAACACCGGGGAGCTGTTTTTT
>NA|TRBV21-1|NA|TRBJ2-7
CASSKEGPSGGYEQYF
TGTGCCAGCAGCAAAGAGGGGCCTAGCGGGGGTTACGAGCAGTACTTC
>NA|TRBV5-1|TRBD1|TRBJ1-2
CASSLAVGTEPGQGSGYTF
TGCGCCAGCAGCTTGGCGGTCGGGACCGAACCGGGACAGGGTAGCGGCTACACCTTC
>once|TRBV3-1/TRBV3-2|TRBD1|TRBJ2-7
CASSQDNRGYEQYF
TGTGCCAGCAGCCAAGATAACAGGGGTTACGAGCAGTACTTC
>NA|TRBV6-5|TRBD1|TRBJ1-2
CAGSQDRHYYGYTF
TGTGCCGGGAGTCAGGACAGGCACTACTATGGCTACACCTTC
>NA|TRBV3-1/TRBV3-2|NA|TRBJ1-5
CASRQGSQPQHF
TGTGCCAGCAGACAGGGTTCTCAGCCCCAGCATTTT
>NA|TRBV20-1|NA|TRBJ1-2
CSASFQFVGYTF
TGCAGTGCTAGTTTCCAGTTCGTCGGCTACACCTTC